A single sample gave rise to the 25 T cell receptor beta chains below, sequenced in a study of cytomegalovirus exposure and HLA in healthy donors. In the PCR, 60 Vbeta and 13 Jbeta primers were used. Sequencing was performed with immunoSEQ multiplex PCR; in TCRdb, only in-frame clones are kept and a portion is missing. The profile shows about 190,000 clones, about nine tenths of them singletons. The sequenced sample was PBMCs. The receptors shown here come from a young man in good health and CMV-seronegative.

The chain is built from TRBV2 and TRBJ2-1; the match to TRBD1 covers 10 bases. Germline V lookup: CDR1 SNHLY, CDR2 FYNNEI. CDR3 size: 14 residues. V lost 9 bases and J lost 2; bases outside the gene matches: 4. CDR3 loop: CARSGTGAYNEQFF. DNA of the CDR3: TGTGCCAGATCCGGGACAGGGGCCTACAATGAGCAGTTCTTC.

The V and J genes are TRBV5-1 and TRBJ1-2; possibly TRBD1 for D (6 bases). This CDR3 is built from 13 residues. Looked up from germline, CDR1 is SGHRS and CDR2 is YFSETQ. V lost 4 bases and J 6 bases, leaving 13 bases between the germline ends. The CDR3 DNA reads as TGCGCCAGCAGCAAAGAAAACAGGGATGGCTACACCTTC. Encoded protein: CASSKENRDGYTF.

V usage is TRBV28 and J usage is TRBJ1-5; D gene ambiguous. From germline, CDR1 is MDHEN and CDR2 SYDVKM. V was cut by 6 bases and J by 4 bases, with 10 bases left in between. The CDR3 loop spans 13 amino acids. CDR3 bases: TGTGCCAGCAGAGTCAGTCAAAATCAGCCCCAGCATTTT. Translating it yields CASRVSQNQPQHF.

V gene TRBV4-2 combines with J gene TRBJ1-4, with 7 bases identical to TRBD1. J lost 5 bases, V lost 2 bases, and 8 bases had no gene match. This CDR3 is 16 amino acids long. Germline V gives CDR1 LGHNA, CDR2 YNFKEQ. The CDR3 nucleotides are TGTGCCAGCAGCCAATCTGGTCAGGGGGAAAATGAAAAACTGTTTTTT. This encodes CASSQSGQGENEKLFF.

V is TRBV27 and J is TRBJ2-7; D possibly corresponds to TRBD2 (6 bases). Trimming removed 0 bases from V and 0 bases from J, with 15 bases in between. Germline lookup yields CDR1 MNHEY and CDR2 SMNVEV (reference sequence). There are 17 residues in the CDR3. The CDR3 region has the DNA TGTGCCAGCAGTTTATCGTTAGGGGACTCCCCCTCCTACGAGCAGTACTTC. The encoded protein is CASSLSLGDSPSYEQYF.

The CDR3 loop reads CAWSVYGGPNEQYF. The CDR3 bases are TGTGCCTGGAGTGTTTATGGGGGCCCCAACGAGCAGTACTTC. The chain uses TRBV30 and TRBJ2-7; D perhaps matches TRBD1 (6 bases). V was clipped by 0 bases and J by 5 bases, with 14 bases between them. CDR3 length: 14 residues. Germline lookup yields CDR1 GTSNPN and CDR2 SVGIG (reference sequence).

The rearrangement joins TRBV9 to TRBJ2-1; 9 positions agree with TRBD1. CDR1 and CDR2 from the germline V gene are SGDLS and YYNGEE. The CDR3 contains 14 residues. With V trimmed by 5 bases and J by 11 bases, 11 bases remained unmatched. Here the CDR3 DNA reads TGTGCCAGCAGTATAGAGCCGGGACAGGGCCAGCAGTTCTTC. Translated, it gives CASSIEPGQGQQFF.

In nucleotides, the CDR3 is TGTGCCAGCAACCCACGGAGAAGCGGAATTGAGACCCAGTACTTC. It translates to CASNPRRSGIETQYF. The rearrangement uses TRBV28 and TRBJ2-5; D is perhaps TRBD2 (5 bases). CDR3 size: 15 residues. V was shortened by 7 bases and J by 5 bases, with 20 bases between the two germline ends. Germline lookup yields CDR1 MDHEN and CDR2 SYDVKM.

The chain recombines TRBV19 with TRBJ1-2; TRBD1 aligns across 8 bases. J gave up 5 bases and V 5 bases, and 7 bases lay outside the gene matches. Per germline, CDR1 LNHDA and CDR2 SQIVND (reference sequence). This CDR3 contains 14 residues. The CDR3 DNA sequence: TGTGCCAGTAGTGGCTGGACAGGGAAATATGGCTACACCTTC. Translation: CASSGWTGKYGYTF.

The chain couples TRBV5-8 to TRBJ2-5, with 8 bases identical to TRBD1. The CDR3 is 18 residues long. CDR1 is SGHTS, CDR2 YDEGEE, per germline. Germline trimming cut 0 bases from V and 5 bases from J; bases unmatched to any gene: 15. The CDR3 DNA reads TGTGCCAGCAGCTTGGCCGGAACAGGGGGGATGGGTCCGGAGACCCAGTACTTC. As protein: CASSLAGTGGMGPETQYF.

The chain joins TRBV6-5 to TRBJ2-1; 8 bases align to TRBD2. The germline V gene encodes CDR1 MNHEY and CDR2 SVGAGI. With 4 bases clipped from V and 0 bases from J, the junction kept 5 bases outside the gene matches. The CDR3 runs to 16 residues. The CDR3 loop is CASSFLSGSSYNEQFF. The CDR3 region has the DNA TGTGCCAGCAGTTTTTTGAGCGGGAGCTCCTACAATGAGCAGTTCTTC.

The sample holds a few counts of this clone. This sequence joins TRBV27 and TRBJ2-2; perhaps TRBD1 as D (5 bases). Germline V gene lookup returns CDR1 MNHEY and CDR2 SMNVEV (reference sequence). The CDR3 contains 14 residues. Trimming pared 5 bases from V and 1 base from J, leaving 8 bases between. CDR3 sequence: CASSPDRNTGELFF. The CDR3 nucleotides are TGTGCCAGCAGTCCAGACAGGAACACCGGGGAGCTGTTTTTT.

The rearrangement uses TRBV28 and TRBJ2-3, with 11 nucleotides matching TRBD2. With 9 bases clipped from V and 2 bases from J, the junction kept 10 bases outside the gene matches. Germline V CDR1 and CDR2: MDHEN, SYDVKM. CDR3 length: 16 residues. The DNA for the CDR3 is TGTGCCAGTGCCCCATATAGCGGGAGGGCCACAGATACGCAGTATTTT. Its protein is CASAPYSGRATDTQYF.

The chain carries TRBV5-1 and TRBJ1-2, with 7 bases matching TRBD1. The CDR3 has 18 amino acids. Germline V gene lookup returns CDR1 SGHRS and CDR2 YFSETQ. J gave up 8 bases and V 0 bases, and 19 bases lay outside the gene matches. The CDR3 here is CASSLVLAADRVAEGYTF. For the CDR3, the DNA is TGCGCCAGCAGCTTGGTTTTGGCGGCTGACAGGGTGGCGGAAGGCTACACCTTC.

This rearrangement joins TRBV19 to TRBJ1-1; tentative D call: TRBD1 (5 bases). Trimming took off 7 bases at V and 7 bases at J, with 25 bases between the two ends. The germline V gene encodes CDR1 LNHDA and CDR2 SQIVND (reference sequence). This CDR3 region has 16 residues. CDR3 protein: CASTQDRQPDRSEAFF. The CDR3 nucleotides read TGTGCCAGTACCCAAGATCGACAGCCCGATAGAAGTGAAGCTTTCTTT.

V and J are TRBV15 and TRBJ1-3, with TRBD1 as a possible D gene (6 bases). Trimming stripped 4 bases from V and 1 base from J, with 8 bases between. The CDR3 is 14 amino acids. CDR1 is LNHNV, CDR2 YYDKDF, per germline (reference sequence). CDR3 coding DNA: TGTGCCACCAGCACTAGGGGGTCTGGAAACACCATATATTTT. As protein: CATSTRGSGNTIYF.

The chain uses TRBV5-4 and TRBJ2-1, with D unresolved. Germline V gene sequence: CDR1 SGHNT, CDR2 YYREEE (reference sequence). The germline V and J ends were trimmed by 1 base and 3 bases, with 8 bases remaining between them. The CDR3 has 14 residues. CDR3 bases: TGTGCCAGCAGCTTGTCACAGAACTACAATGAGCAGTTCTTC. Translated: CASSLSQNYNEQFF.

The chain joins TRBV10-3 to TRBJ2-7, with 7 bases aligning to TRBD2. This CDR3 is built from 17 residues. Looked up from germline, CDR1 is ENHRY and CDR2 is SYGVKD. J gave up 1 base and V 8 bases, and 17 bases lay outside the gene matches. CDR3 nucleotides: TGTGCCATCTCGCCCCTAGCGACCCTGGGACTATCCTACGAGCAGTACTTC. It encodes CAISPLATLGLSYEQYF.

The rearrangement uses TRBV2 and TRBJ2-1; 10 positions match TRBD2. CDR1 and CDR2 from the germline V gene are SNHLY and FYNNEI. V lost 5 bases to trimming and J lost 7 bases; unmatched junction nucleotides: 11. There are 16 residues in the CDR3. CDR3 loop: CASSSLAGAGGNEQFF. The CDR3 DNA is TGTGCCAGCAGTTCCCTAGCGGGAGCGGGAGGGAATGAGCAGTTCTTC.

This chain joins TRBV15 and TRBJ1-1, with 7 bases that match TRBD1. With V trimmed by 1 base and J by 4 bases, 9 bases remained unmatched. Germline V gene lookup returns CDR1 LNHNV and CDR2 YYDKDF (reference sequence). The CDR3 length is 16 residues. DNA for the CDR3: TGTGCCACCAGCAGAGGACACCAGGGGGTATTCACTGAAGCTTTCTTT. Protein: CATSRGHQGVFTEAFF.

V gene TRBV11-2 combines with J gene TRBJ1-1; 11 nucleotides agree with TRBD1. The CDR3 has 15 residues. The ends lost 1 base at V and 4 bases at J; junction bases unmatched: 2. Germline CDR1 and CDR2: SGHAT and FQNNGV. In nucleotides, the CDR3 is TGTGCCAGCAGCTTAGGGGACAGGGGGGGCACTGAAGCTTTCTTT. This encodes CASSLGDRGGTEAFF.

The genes are TRBV27 and TRBJ1-5, with 9 positions matching TRBD1. Germline V gene lookup returns CDR1 MNHEY and CDR2 SMNVEV (reference sequence). The CDR3 is 16 amino acids. V was clipped by 6 bases and J by 0 bases; unmatched bases: 6. The chain's CDR3 is CASSITGGLSNQPQHF. DNA of the CDR3: TGTGCCAGCAGCATTACAGGGGGCCTTAGCAATCAGCCCCAGCATTTT.

The chain combines TRBV30 with TRBJ2-4, with 11 bases lining up with TRBD2. This CDR3 is built from 17 residues. With V trimmed by 7 bases and J by 9 bases, 20 bases remained unmatched. CDR1 is GTSNPN, CDR2 SVGIG, per germline (reference sequence). The CDR3 nucleotides are TGTGCCTTAAACGGGACTAGCGGACCTTTAGGTCGGGTCATTCAGTACTTC. It specifies CALNGTSGPLGRVIQYF.

CDR3 residues: CASSYGGGDGYTF. CDR3 nucleotide sequence: TGTGCCAGCAGTTATGGGGGAGGAGATGGCTACACCTTC. The chain links TRBV6-5 to TRBJ1-2, with D possibly being TRBD1 (5 bases). CDR3 length equals 13 residues. Trimming cost V 3 bases and J 6 bases, with 11 bases left between them. In germline, CDR1 is MNHEY, CDR2 SVGAGI.

The DNA for the CDR3 is TGTGCCAGCAGCCCTGAGATTAACACTGAAGCTTTCTTT. Translation gives CASSPEINTEAFF. The V gene is TRBV9, the J gene TRBJ1-1; D call uncertain. V shed 4 bases and J shed 2 bases, with 9 bases lying between them. CDR1 and CDR2 (germline): SGDLS, YYNGEE. The length of the CDR3 is 13 residues.